Following are 5 T cell receptor beta chains from one sample sequenced in a study of blood T cell repertoires in COVID-19. Repertoires were generated with immunoSEQ multiplex PCR, while TCRdb's copy carries only in-frame clones and drops some. The sample has about 200,000 clones; over 75% are singletons. Sequenced: peripheral blood. These receptors all come from a man between 45 and 60 years old with COVID-19, enrolled during active disease.

The J gene is TRBJ2-7, the V gene TRBV28; D possibly corresponds to TRBD2 (6 bases). CDR3 length: 15 residues. V lost 1 base, J lost 2 bases, and 12 bases lay in between. The germline V gene encodes CDR1 MDHEN and CDR2 SYDVKM. The CDR3 loop reads CASSLYGGAPYEQYF. CDR3 bases: TGTGCCAGCAGTTTATACGGCGGGGCCCCCTACGAGCAGTACTTC.

The CDR3 reads CATSRVGLHNGETQYF. Here the CDR3 DNA reads TGTGCCACCAGCAGAGTAGGACTCCACAATGGGGAGACCCAGTACTTC. The genes are TRBV15 and TRBJ2-5, with D possibly matching TRBD2 (5 bases). CDR3 length: 16 amino acids. Germline V gene data show CDR1 as LNHNV and CDR2 as YYDKDF (reference sequence). V was cut by 1 base and J by 5 bases, with 17 bases left in between.

The chain is built from TRBV2 and TRBJ1-1; perhaps TRBD1 as D (5 bases). This CDR3 region has 14 residues. V lost 8 bases to trimming and J lost 1 base, with 14 bases between them. The germline gives CDR1 SNHLY, CDR2 FYNNEI. Here the CDR3 reads CASGTLRGNTEAFF. The CDR3 DNA reads as TGTGCCAGCGGGACTCTGAGGGGGAACACTGAAGCTTTCTTT.

CDR3 in amino acids: CASSLEVRGGSQETQYF. CDR3 bases: TGTGCCAGCAGCTTGGAGGTTCGGGGAGGGTCCCAAGAGACCCAGTACTTC. V gene TRBV5-6 combines with J gene TRBJ2-5; 7 nucleotides match TRBD2. J lost 1 base, V lost 0 bases, and 9 bases had no gene match. The CDR3 consists of 17 residues. Per germline, CDR1 SGHDT and CDR2 YYEEEE.

This rearrangement joins TRBV28 to TRBJ2-7; TRBD1 agrees at 7 bases. CDR1 is MDHEN, CDR2 SYDVKM, per germline. CDR3 length: 15 residues. The V and J ends lost 7 bases and 0 bases, in that order; junction bases with no gene match: 9. The CDR3 sequence is CASTRGSLSSYEQYF. CDR3 in DNA: TGTGCCAGCACCAGGGGGAGTCTAAGCTCCTACGAGCAGTACTTC.